This passage covers 14 T cell receptor beta chains from one sample sequenced in a study of T cells after yellow fever vaccination. TCRdb called the 5' RACE reads again in MiXCR, with one record for every CDR3 protein. The top ten hold around 3% of the sample, which has about 220,000 distinct CDR3 sequences, approximately 3.2% seen once. Sample: CD4+ T cells sorted from PBMCs, taken 10 days after the yellow fever booster vaccination. Every receptor here comes from a young man who received the YFV17D yellow fever vaccine.

The chain uses TRBV20-1 and TRBJ2-1, with 15 positions matching TRBD2. The germline CDR1 and CDR2 sequences are DFQATT and SNEGSKA (reference sequence). The CDR3 consists of 16 residues. Losses at the gene ends were 5 bases for V and 9 bases for J; bases not matched to a gene: 11. CDR3 sequence: CSAVRTSGGAFGEQFF. The CDR3 DNA follows: TGCAGTGCTGTCAGGACTAGCGGGGGGGCCTTTGGTGAGCAGTTCTTC.

The rearrangement links TRBV5-4 to TRBJ1-1; possible D gene TRBD1, 6 bases. This CDR3 comprises 14 residues. Germline V CDR1 and CDR2: SGHNT, YYREEE (reference sequence). The germline V and J ends were trimmed by 6 bases and 5 bases, with 17 bases remaining between them. DNA of the CDR3: TGTGCCAGCACCCCGCAGGGGAGAGGAACTGAAGCTTTCTTT. Protein: CASTPQGRGTEAFF.

This clonotype was observed a few times. V gene TRBV11-2 combines with J gene TRBJ1-1; no firm D call. Germline-derived CDR1 and CDR2 are SGHAT and FQNNGV. Trimming left V 0 bases short and J 4 bases short, with 9 bases between. The CDR3 extends over 14 amino acids. The chain's CDR3 is CASSLDRFGTEAFF. CDR3 DNA sequence: TGTGCCAGCAGCTTAGATCGTTTTGGCACTGAAGCTTTCTTT. Full variable domain (outside the CDR3, taken from reference TRBV11-2 and TRBJ1-1): EAGVAQSPRYKIIEKRQSVAFWCNPISGHATLYWYQQILGQGPKLLIQFQNNGVVDDSQLPKDRFSAERLKGVDSTLKIQPAKLEDSAVYLCASSLDRFGTEAFFGQGTRLTVV.

This clonotype was counted at least ten times. This chain uses TRBV20-1 with TRBJ1-1; unclear D gene. Trimming removed 7 bases at V and 1 base at J, with 10 bases between. Germline V gene sequence: CDR1 DFQATT, CDR2 SNEGSKA (reference sequence). This CDR3 region has 12 residues. This CDR3 is CSVPEGNTEAFF. In DNA form, the CDR3 reads TGCAGTGTACCCGAAGGGAACACTGAAGCTTTCTTT.

V is TRBV5-1 and J is TRBJ1-1, with a tentative D call TRBD1 (5 bases). Germline lookup yields CDR1 SGHRS and CDR2 YFSETQ. V shed 4 bases and J shed 4 bases, with 14 bases lying between them. The CDR3 extends over 14 amino acids. The CDR3, as DNA: TGCGCCAGCAGCCCCATGGGGGGGAGCACTGAAGCTTTCTTT. Translated: CASSPMGGSTEAFF.

This clonotype has ten or more counts. The chain carries TRBV20-1 and TRBJ2-5; D may be TRBD1 or TRBD2 (5 bases each). The CDR3 sequence is 14 residues long. From germline, CDR1 is DFQATT and CDR2 SNEGSKA (reference sequence). The V and J ends lost 3 bases and 4 bases respectively, with 15 bases between them. CDR3 DNA sequence: TGCAGTGCTAGGGGGACCTTTTTAAGAGAGACCCAGTACTTC. Protein: CSARGTFLRETQYF.

Many counts were recorded for this clonotype. The chain couples TRBV10-3 to TRBJ2-2; tentative D call: TRBD1 (5 bases). This CDR3 is built from 17 residues. V lost 0 bases to trimming and J lost 5 bases, with 16 bases between them. The V gene's germline CDR1 is ENHRY and CDR2 SYGVKD. This chain's CDR3 is CAISESDQGSGTGELFF. Written as DNA, the CDR3 is TGTGCCATCAGTGAGTCAGATCAGGGCAGTGGAACCGGGGAGCTGTTTTTT.

This clonotype was seen at least ten times. The chain combines TRBV20-1 with TRBJ1-5; 9 positions match TRBD1. In germline, CDR1 is DFQATT, CDR2 SNEGSKA (reference sequence). The CDR3 is made up of 15 amino acids. Losses at the gene ends were 4 bases for V and 5 bases for J; bases not matched to a gene: 9. The CDR3 protein is CSAMTGGSLDQPQHF. Here the CDR3 DNA reads TGCAGTGCTATGACAGGGGGATCACTAGATCAGCCCCAGCATTTT.

Many counts were recorded for this clonotype. The rearrangement uses TRBV6-2 or TRBV6-3 and TRBJ2-7; D is uncertain. The CDR3 extends over 14 amino acids. V was trimmed by 2 bases and J by 3 bases, leaving 11 bases between them. Germline V gene lookup returns CDR1 MNHEY and CDR2 SVGEGT. Written as DNA, the CDR3 is TGTGCCAGCAGTTACGCCGGCAGGCGCTACGAGCAGTACGTC. Translated, it gives CASSYAGRRYEQYV.

V and J are TRBV5-1 and TRBJ2-7; D gene uncertain. CDR1 is SGHRS, CDR2 YFSETQ, per germline. CDR3 length: 13 residues. Trimming cost V 0 bases and J 6 bases, with 10 bases left between them. CDR3 sequence (DNA): TGCGCCAGCAGCTTGGGGCAGCCGGGCGAGCAGTACTTC. Protein: CASSLGQPGEQYF. The full variable domain, rest sourced from reference TRBV5-1 and TRBJ2-7, is KAGVTQTPRYLIKTRGQQVTLSCSPISGHRSVSWYQQTPGQGLQFLFEYFSETQRNKGNFPGRFSGRQFSNSRSEMNVSTLELGDSALYLCASSLGQPGEQYFGPGTRLTVT.

This clonotype turned up a few times. The CDR3 sequence is CASSQDAGQLSNQPQHF. CDR3 bases: TGCGCCAGCAGCCAAGATGCAGGGCAACTGAGCAATCAGCCCCAGCATTTT. The chain joins TRBV4-1 to TRBJ1-5, with D possibly matching TRBD1 (5 bases). Germline CDR1 MGHRA, CDR2 YSYEKL. The CDR3 sequence is 17 residues long. Trimming pared 0 bases from V and 1 base from J, leaving 13 bases between.

This clonotype has at least ten counts. V gene TRBV29-1 combines with J gene TRBJ2-7; the D gene is possibly TRBD1 (5 bases). There are 13 residues in the CDR3. CDR1 is SQVTM, CDR2 ANQGSEA, per germline. The V end was cut by 4 bases, the J end by 3 bases, with 13 bases between. This CDR3 is CSVGQGSDYEQYF. The CDR3 bases are TGCAGCGTTGGGCAGGGCAGCGACTACGAGCAGTACTTC.

The chain uses TRBV6-2 or TRBV6-3 and TRBJ2-5, with D perhaps matching TRBD1 or TRBD2 (5 bases each). The V end was cut by 10 bases, the J end by 5 bases, with 17 bases between. Germline lookup yields CDR1 MNHEY and CDR2 SVGEGT. The CDR3 has 13 residues. The CDR3 nucleotides are TGTGCCACCGAGGGGCCGAAGAGGGAGACCCAGTACTTC. This sequence encodes CATEGPKRETQYF.

In this sample, this clonotype turned up many times. The chain is built from TRBV7-9 and TRBJ2-4, with 9 bases identical to TRBD1. J lost 9 bases, V lost 1 base, and 4 bases had no gene match. The CDR3 has 14 amino acids. Germline lookup yields CDR1 SEHNR and CDR2 FQNEAQ (reference sequence). The CDR3 DNA reads TGTGCCAGCAGCTTAGGAGGACAGGGGAGCATTCAGTACTTC. This sequence encodes CASSLGGQGSIQYF.